The source of this T cell receptor beta chain is a study of molecular identifiers for immune sequencing clone quantification. Study as a whole: Split five ways in replicates, RNA from approximately 20,000 or 98,000 naive CD8 cells had four portions sequenced.

Germline V lookup: CDR1 SGHVS, CDR2 FNYEAQ. The CDR3 has 14 amino acids. Methods described previously were used for bulk TCR libraries, and listed TCR primers were applied. MiXCR was run by TCRdb on the PCR reads, yielding one entry per CDR3 protein. The data hold approximately 670,000 distinct CDR3 sequences, with 15% to 20% observed a single time. A note on this clonotype: A much larger clone lies a single base off, so this may be a read error.

For naive CD8 T cells, sorting used the CD8+CD4-CCR7+CD45RA+ phenotype. Sample: naive CD8+ T cells from blood, with Jurkat cell RNA spiked in. The subset was: FACS-sorted CD8+CD4-CCR7+CD45RA+ naive T cells. The genes are TRBV7-6 and TRBJ1-5, with D maybe TRBD1 (6 bases). Judging by the DNA end, TRBJ2-3 fits better; the J call may be wrong. The receptor was derived from a human donor in good health. Some libraries in this study had Jurkat cell RNA spiked in. The CDR3 region is CASSPGTQLQPQYF. CDR3 in DNA: TGTGCCAGCAGTCCCGGGACACAACTTCAGCCCCAGTATTTT.